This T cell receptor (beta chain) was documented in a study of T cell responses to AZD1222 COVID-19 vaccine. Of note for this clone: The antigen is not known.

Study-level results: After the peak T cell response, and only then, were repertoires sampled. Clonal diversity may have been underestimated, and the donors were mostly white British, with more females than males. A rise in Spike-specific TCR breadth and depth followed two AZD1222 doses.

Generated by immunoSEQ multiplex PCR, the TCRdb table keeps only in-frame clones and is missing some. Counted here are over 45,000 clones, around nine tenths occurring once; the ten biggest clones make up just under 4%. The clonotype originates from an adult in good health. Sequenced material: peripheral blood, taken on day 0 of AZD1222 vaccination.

Written as DNA, the CDR3 is TGTGCCAGCAGCCCCCTGCCGGGGGGGCCGGGAGACCAGTACTTC. It yields the protein CASSPLPGGPGDQYF. The V call is TRBV7-2, the J call TRBJ2-5; TRBD2 matches 8 bases. The V and J ends lost 5 bases and 10 bases, in that order; junction bases with no gene match: 15. CDR3 length: 15 residues. Germline lookup yields CDR1 SGHTA and CDR2 FQGNSA.